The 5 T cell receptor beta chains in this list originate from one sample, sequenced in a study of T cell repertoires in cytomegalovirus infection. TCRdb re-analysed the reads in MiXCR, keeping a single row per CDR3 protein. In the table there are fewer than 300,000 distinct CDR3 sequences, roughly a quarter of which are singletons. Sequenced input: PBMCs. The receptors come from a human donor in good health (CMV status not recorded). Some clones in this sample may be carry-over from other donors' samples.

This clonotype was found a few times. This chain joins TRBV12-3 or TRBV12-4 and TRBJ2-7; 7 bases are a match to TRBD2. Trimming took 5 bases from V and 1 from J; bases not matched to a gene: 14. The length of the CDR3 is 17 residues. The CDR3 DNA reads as TGTGCCAGCAGTCCGGGGACGTCGGCTAGCGGATCCTACGAGCAGTACTTC. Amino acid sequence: CASSPGTSASGSYEQYF.

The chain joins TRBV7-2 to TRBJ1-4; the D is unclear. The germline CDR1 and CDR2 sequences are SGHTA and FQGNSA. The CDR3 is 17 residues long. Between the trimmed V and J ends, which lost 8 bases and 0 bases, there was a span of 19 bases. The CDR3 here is CASAQDGAVATNEKLFF. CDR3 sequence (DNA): TGTGCCAGCGCCCAGGACGGAGCCGTTGCAACTAATGAAAAACTGTTTTTT.

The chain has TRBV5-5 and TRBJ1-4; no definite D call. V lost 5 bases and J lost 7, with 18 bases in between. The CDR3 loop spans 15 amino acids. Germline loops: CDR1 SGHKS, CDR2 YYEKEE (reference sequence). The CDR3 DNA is TGTGCCAGCAGGAGTAGTCGGCAGCCTACTGAAAAACTGTTTTTT. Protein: CASRSSRQPTEKLFF. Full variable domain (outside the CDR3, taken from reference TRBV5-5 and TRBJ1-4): DAGVTQSPTHLIKTRGQQVTLRCSPISGHKSVSWYQQVLGQGPQFIFQYYEKEERGRGNFPDRFSARQFPNYSSELNVNALLLGDSALYLCASRSSRQPTEKLFFGSGTQLSVL.

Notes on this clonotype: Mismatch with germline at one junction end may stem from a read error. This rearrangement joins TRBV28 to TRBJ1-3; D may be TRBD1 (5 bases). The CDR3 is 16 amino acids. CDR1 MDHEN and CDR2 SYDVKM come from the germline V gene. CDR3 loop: CASRVSRGDSGNTKYF. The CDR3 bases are TGTGCCAGCAGGGTTAGTCGGGGGGACTCTGGAAACACCAAATATTTT.

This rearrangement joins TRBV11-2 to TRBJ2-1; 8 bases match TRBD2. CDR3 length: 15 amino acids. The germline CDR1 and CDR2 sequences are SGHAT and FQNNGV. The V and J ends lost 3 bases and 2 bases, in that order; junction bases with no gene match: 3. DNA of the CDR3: TGTGCCAGCAGCTTGCCCGGGGGGGCCTACAATGAGCAGTTCTTC. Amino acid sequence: CASSLPGGAYNEQFF.